The following is a TCR beta chain sequence with its context. This record belongs to a study of blood T cell repertoires in COVID-19. In the original workflow: The assay estimated nucleated cells by amplifying reference gene primers. The repertoire was sequenced with immunoSEQ multiplex PCR; TCRdb's copy has only in-frame clones and lacks some. D and trimming come from the DNA, and the V and J calls and clone size come from that table. This table has tens of thousands of clones, almost 85% appearing once. Sequenced material: peripheral blood. This clonotype was obtained from a woman aged 55-75 years with acute or convalescent COVID-19.

Here the CDR3 reads CATASRIAGELFF. The CDR3 region has the DNA TGTGCCACCGCTTCGAGGATTGCCGGGGAGCTGTTTTTT. The V and J genes are TRBV24-1 and TRBJ2-2, with unresolved D. The CDR3 length is 13 residues. Germline V gene sequence: CDR1 KGHDR, CDR2 SFDVKD. V was shortened by 9 bases and J by 6 bases, with 13 bases between the two germline ends.